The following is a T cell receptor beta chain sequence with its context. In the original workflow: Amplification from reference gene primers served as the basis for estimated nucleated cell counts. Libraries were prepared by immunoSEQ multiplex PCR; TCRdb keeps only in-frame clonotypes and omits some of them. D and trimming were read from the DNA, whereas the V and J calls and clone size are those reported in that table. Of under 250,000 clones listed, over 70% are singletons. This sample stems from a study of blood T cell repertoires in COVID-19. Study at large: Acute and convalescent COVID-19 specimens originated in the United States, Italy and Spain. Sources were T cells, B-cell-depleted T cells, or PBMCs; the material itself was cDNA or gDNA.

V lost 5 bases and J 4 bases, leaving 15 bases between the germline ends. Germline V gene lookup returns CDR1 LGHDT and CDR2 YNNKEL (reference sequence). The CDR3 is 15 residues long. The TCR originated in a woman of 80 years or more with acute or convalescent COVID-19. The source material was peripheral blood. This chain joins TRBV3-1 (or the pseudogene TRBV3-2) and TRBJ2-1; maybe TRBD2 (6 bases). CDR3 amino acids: CASSLSRGSYNEQFF. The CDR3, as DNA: TGTGCCAGCAGCTTAAGTCGGGGGAGTTACAATGAGCAGTTCTTC.